The rows below give T cell receptor beta chains drawn from one sample of a study of early T cells in non-severe SARS-CoV-2 infection. TCRdb re-analysed the 5' RACE reads in MiXCR, keeping a single row per CDR3 protein. The repertoire consists of about 50,000 distinct CDR3 sequences, with 9.4% occurring once and the leading ten covering over 4%. The sequencing used whole blood, collected at baseline. Receptors originate from an adult who was a healthcare worker with PCR-confirmed SARS-CoV-2 infection or an uninfected control (not recorded which). Each CDR3 is given with its conserved first and last residue. The D gene is left open where the match is weak. Where a row states a size, it is once, few, many or the class of an expanded clone; other rows omit it.

V: TRBV3-1; size: many; D: .; J: TRBJ2-5; CDR3: CASSQAGATYQETQYF; DNA: TGTGCCAGCAGCCAAGCGGGGGCCACGTACCAAGAGACCCAGTACTTC
V: TRBV20-1; size: many; D: .; J: TRBJ2-1; CDR3: CSAAHPTGTSYNEQFF; DNA: TGCAGTGCCGCGCACCCCACAGGGACCTCCTACAATGAGCAGTTCTTC
V: TRBV7-9; size: .; D: .; J: TRBJ2-1; CDR3: CASSKLGRRNNEQFF; DNA: TGTGCCAGCAGCAAACTCGGAAGGAGGAACAATGAGCAGTTCTTC
V: TRBV2; size: few; D: .; J: TRBJ1-6; CDR3: CASSVRGGRDNSPLHF; DNA: TGTGCCAGCAGTGTCCGGGGGGGAAGGGATAATTCACCCCTCCACTTT
V: TRBV19; size: few; D: .; J: TRBJ2-7; CDR3: CASSIQGYGDYEQYF; DNA: TGTGCCAGTAGTATTCAGGGCTACGGGGACTACGAGCAGTACTTC
V: TRBV20-1; size: .; D: .; J: TRBJ2-1; CDR3: CSAKEGTASYNEQFF; DNA: TGCAGTGCTAAAGAAGGGACTGCCTCCTACAATGAGCAGTTCTTC
V: TRBV4-3; size: medium-sized; D: TRBD2; J: TRBJ2-2; CDR3: CASSHRGRALDTGELFF; DNA: TGCGCCAGCAGCCACCGAGGGAGGGCCCTGGACACCGGGGAGCTGTTTTTT
V: TRBV7-3; size: many; D: .; J: TRBJ2-5; CDR3: CASSLMPGLETQYF; DNA: TGTGCCAGCAGCTTAATGCCGGGATTGGAGACCCAGTACTTC
V: TRBV5-4; size: few; D: .; J: TRBJ2-3; CDR3: CASTPGLGPDTQYF; DNA: TGTGCCAGCACCCCGGGATTAGGCCCAGATACGCAGTATTTT
V: TRBV6-6; size: .; D: .; J: TRBJ2-7; CDR3: CASSYSRIQGRFYEQYF; DNA: TGTGCCAGCAGTTACTCGAGGATCCAGGGACGCTTCTACGAGCAGTACTTC
V: TRBV18; size: few; D: .; J: TRBJ2-7; CDR3: CASQPEGAKEQYF; DNA: TGTGCCAGCCAACCGGAGGGGGCAAAAGAGCAGTACTTC
V: TRBV12-3/TRBV12-4; size: many; D: .; J: TRBJ1-2; CDR3: CASSFSQNYGYTF; DNA: TGTGCCAGCAGTTTCAGCCAGAACTATGGCTACACCTTC
V: TRBV5-1; size: few; D: .; J: TRBJ2-3; CDR3: CASSPPADTQYF; DNA: TGCGCCAGCAGCCCCCCCGCAGATACGCAGTATTTT
V: TRBV6-5; size: .; D: TRBD1; J: TRBJ2-5; CDR3: CASSETGETQYF; DNA: TGTGCCAGCAGTGAGACAGGGGAGACCCAGTACTTC
V: TRBV13; size: .; D: .; J: TRBJ2-7; CDR3: CASSLGRGTYEQYF; DNA: TGTGCCAGCAGCTTAGGCCGAGGGACCTACGAGCAGTACTTC
V: TRBV11-2; size: few; D: TRBD1; J: TRBJ1-2; CDR3: CASSLTPGQGEYGYTF; DNA: TGTGCCAGCAGCTTAACCCCCGGACAGGGGGAATATGGCTACACCTTC
V: TRBV29-1; size: .; D: .; J: TRBJ2-5; CDR3: CSVRHRGQETQYF; DNA: TGCAGCGTGCGACACCGGGGCCAAGAGACCCAGTACTTC
V: TRBV12-3/TRBV12-4; size: many; D: .; J: TRBJ2-4; CDR3: CASSLRENIQYF; DNA: TGTGCCAGCAGTTTGCGAGAAAACATTCAGTACTTC
V: TRBV18; size: many; D: .; J: TRBJ2-1; CDR3: CASSPLGYNEQFF; DNA: TGTGCCAGCTCACCACTAGGCTACAATGAGCAGTTCTTC
V: TRBV19; size: .; D: TRBD1; J: TRBJ1-4; CDR3: CASTSQTGSNEKLFF; DNA: TGTGCCAGTACCTCCCAGACAGGGAGTAATGAAAAACTGTTTTTT